The clone carrying this T cell receptor (beta chain) was detected ten times or more. The antigen is unknown. The sample comes from a study of T cells after yellow fever vaccination. About the research overall: The SMART-Seq v4 Ultra Low Input method served to prepare the low-cell-number fractions. Study-wide points: The secondary response was weaker but peaked faster, day 5 versus 15. Most primary-vaccination clones reappeared after the booster (more than 95% CD4, about 90% CD8).

UMIs and a universal primer site were added when TCR cDNA was made by 5'RACE template switching. Each CDR3 protein gets one entry after TCRdb re-called the 5' RACE reads with MiXCR. Of more than 300,000 distinct CDR3 sequences listed, roughly 4.3% were seen once; the top ten hold roughly a fifth. The ends were cut back, 6 bases at V and 1 base at J, with 27 bases in the middle. The CDR3 contains 19 residues. This material consisted of PBMCs, taken 15 days after the yellow fever booster vaccination. The sequence derives from a man aged 18 to 29 who received the YFV17D yellow fever vaccine. The rearrangement joins TRBV12-3 or TRBV12-4 to TRBJ1-1; TRBD1 is a possible D gene (5 bases). CDR3 protein: CASSQIWGSSLRGNTEAFF. The CDR3, as DNA: TGTGCCAGCAGCCAGATTTGGGGCAGCTCTCTAAGGGGGAACACTGAAGCTTTCTTT.